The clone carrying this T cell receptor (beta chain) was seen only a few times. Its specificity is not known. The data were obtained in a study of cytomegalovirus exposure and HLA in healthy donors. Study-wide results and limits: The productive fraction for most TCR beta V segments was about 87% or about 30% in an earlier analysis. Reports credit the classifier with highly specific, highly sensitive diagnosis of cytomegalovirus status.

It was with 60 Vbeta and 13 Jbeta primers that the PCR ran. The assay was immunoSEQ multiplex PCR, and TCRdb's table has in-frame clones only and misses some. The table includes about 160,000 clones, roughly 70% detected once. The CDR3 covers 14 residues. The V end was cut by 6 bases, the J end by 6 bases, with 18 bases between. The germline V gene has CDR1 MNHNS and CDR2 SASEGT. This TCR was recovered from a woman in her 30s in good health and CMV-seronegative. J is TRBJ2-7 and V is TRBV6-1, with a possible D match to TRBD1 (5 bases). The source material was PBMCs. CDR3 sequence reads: CASRARVGALEQYF. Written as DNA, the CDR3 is TGTGCCAGCAGGGCCAGGGTTGGGGCGCTCGAGCAGTACTTC.